Listed here are 28 T cell receptor beta chains from one sample, sequenced in a study of Ad26.COV2.S vaccination and SARS-CoV-2 variants. Treatment described: about 20 received Ad26.COV2.S at low or high dose, single or two shots; 5 received placebo; per-sample allocation not given. The samples date from day 63 after the first vaccine or placebo injection. Profiled with immunoSEQ multiplex PCR; TCRdb holds only in-frame clones, not every one. The sample yields about 480,000 clones, 87% seen once. Sequenced material: peripheral blood, taken in a trial of Ad26.COV2.S vaccine versus placebo. The receptors originated from a person between 18 and 60 years old who received the Ad26.COV2.S COVID-19 vaccine or a placebo.

This clone has more than one count but fewer than ten. CDR3 protein: CASSQDMVGAGANVLTF. In DNA form, the CDR3 reads TGCGCCAGCAGCCAAGATATGGTAGGCGCTGGGGCCAACGTCCTGACTTTC. The chain recombines TRBV4-3 with TRBJ2-6, with no clear D. The CDR3 has 17 residues. Germline V gives CDR1 LGHNA, CDR2 YSLEER. V shed 0 bases and J shed 2 bases, with 11 bases lying between them.

The chain recombines TRBV6-6 with TRBJ2-7; perhaps TRBD2 as D (5 bases). The CDR3 length is 11 residues. V was cut by 6 bases and J by 7 bases, with 10 bases left in between. In germline, CDR1 is MNHNY, CDR2 SVGAGI (reference sequence). The CDR3: CASRLTGEQYF. Here the CDR3 DNA reads TGTGCCAGCAGACTGACGGGGGAGCAGTACTTC.

The chain links TRBV29-1 to TRBJ1-2; 11 bases map to TRBD1. The CDR3 is 14 amino acids. Germline-derived CDR1 and CDR2 are SQVTM and ANQGSEA. The V segment lost 0 bases and the J segment 7 bases; nucleotides outside the gene matches: 4. This chain's CDR3 is CSVEERTGGLGYTF. The CDR3 DNA reads TGCAGCGTTGAAGAGAGGACAGGGGGCCTTGGCTACACCTTC.

V gene TRBV6-6 combines with J gene TRBJ2-7; TRBD1 agrees at 8 bases. The CDR3 has 14 residues. Germline V gene lookup returns CDR1 MNHNY and CDR2 SVGAGI (reference sequence). V lost 0 bases, J lost 3 bases, and 1 base stayed unmatched. This CDR3 reads CASSYSTGVYEQYF. The CDR3 coding sequence is TGTGCCAGCAGTTACTCGACAGGGGTCTACGAGCAGTACTTC.

V gene TRBV4-1 combines with J gene TRBJ2-7; a weak D match, TRBD2 (6 bases). Germline CDR1 reads MGHRA; CDR2 reads YSYEKL. V lost 4 bases and J lost 2, with 18 bases in between. The CDR3 sequence is 16 residues long. The chain's CDR3 is CASSPGLGGSPYEQYF. The CDR3, as DNA: TGCGCCAGCAGCCCAGGCCTTGGGGGGTCTCCCTACGAGCAGTACTTC.

The V call is TRBV28, the J call TRBJ2-1; 8 bases are a match to TRBD2. Germline V gives CDR1 MDHEN, CDR2 SYDVKM. The trim removed 7 bases at V and 7 bases at J, leaving 9 bases unmatched. This CDR3 is built from 14 residues. The CDR3 sequence is CASTLAGRHNEQFF. The CDR3 coding sequence is TGTGCCAGCACCTTAGCGGGAAGGCATAATGAGCAGTTCTTC.

V usage is TRBV27 and J usage is TRBJ1-1, with TRBD1 as a possible D gene (5 bases). V lost 7 bases and J lost 4, with 13 bases in between. This CDR3 has 13 amino acids. Germline lookup yields CDR1 MNHEY and CDR2 SMNVEV (reference sequence). The CDR3 DNA reads TGTGCCAGCATGGTAGGGGTGGGCACTGAAGCTTTCTTT. Translated: CASMVGVGTEAFF.

The DNA of the CDR3 is TGTGCCACCATAGACGCTACCTTGACACGCGAACTGCGGGCTTTCTTT. This gives the protein CATIDATLTRELRAFF. The genes are TRBV10-3 and TRBJ1-1; D gene unclear. V was pared by 10 bases and J by 11 bases, with 32 bases between. CDR1 and CDR2 (germline): ENHRY, SYGVKD. The CDR3 is 16 amino acids.

The chain joins TRBV4-3 to TRBJ2-7, with a possible D match to TRBD2 (6 bases). The CDR3 is made up of 15 amino acids. V lost 4 bases, J lost 2 bases, and 15 bases lay in between. Germline V CDR1 and CDR2: LGHNA, YSLEER. CDR3 nucleotides: TGCGCCAGCAGCCCCGGAGGGCAAAGAACCTACGAGCAGTACTTC. This translates into CASSPGGQRTYEQYF.

V usage is TRBV6-5 and J usage is TRBJ2-5; 7 bases are a match to TRBD1. This CDR3 region has 14 residues. V lost 8 bases and J lost 5; bases outside the gene matches: 11. Germline CDR1 reads MNHEY; CDR2 reads SVGAGI. The CDR3 protein is CASSTGLLPETQYF. In nucleotides, the CDR3 is TGTGCCAGCTCGACAGGGCTATTGCCGGAGACCCAGTACTTC.

The gene calls are TRBV30 and TRBJ1-4; 7 nucleotides agree with TRBD1. This CDR3 is built from 15 residues. The germline V gene encodes CDR1 GTSNPN and CDR2 SVGIG (reference sequence). J gave up 8 bases and V 1 base, and 10 bases lay outside the gene matches. The CDR3 nucleotides are TGTGCCTGGAGTGGACAGGGAGGGACCGCCGAAAAACTGTTTTTT. Translating gives CAWSGQGGTAEKLFF.

The chain uses TRBV19 and TRBJ2-1, with TRBD2 identical over 9 bases. CDR3 length: 14 residues. CDR1 and CDR2 (germline): LNHDA, SQIVND (reference sequence). With 7 bases clipped from V and 10 bases from J, the junction kept 11 bases outside the gene matches. DNA for the CDR3: TGTGCCAGTATGCGGGGGGGGCTCCAATGGGAGCAGTTCTTC. Translated, it gives CASMRGGLQWEQFF.

The chain couples TRBV5-5 to TRBJ2-2, with D uncertain. The germline CDR1 and CDR2 sequences are SGHKS and YYEKEE (reference sequence). The CDR3 is made up of 15 amino acids. Trimming stripped 1 base from V and 0 bases from J, with 7 bases between. This CDR3 is CASSLRESNTGELFF. CDR3 DNA: TGTGCCAGCAGCTTGAGGGAATCGAACACCGGGGAGCTGTTTTTT. Filled out from reference TRBV5-5 and TRBJ2-2, the complete variable domain reads DAGVTQSPTHLIKTRGQQVTLRCSPISGHKSVSWYQQVLGQGPQFIFQYYEKEERGRGNFPDRFSARQFPNYSSELNVNALLLGDSALYLCASSLRESNTGELFFGEGSRLTVL.

The chain recombines TRBV19 with TRBJ2-1, with 9 bases lining up with TRBD2. V gave up 4 bases and J gave up 8 bases; unmatched junction bases: 12. The germline V gene has CDR1 LNHDA and CDR2 SQIVND (reference sequence). The CDR3 consists of 16 residues. As DNA, the CDR3 is TGTGCCAGTAGTACCATAGCGGGAGTGGGTATGGATGAGCAGTTCTTC. Translating it yields CASSTIAGVGMDEQFF.

The chain uses TRBV5-1 and TRBJ1-2; D gene ambiguous. Trimming removed 1 base at V and 1 base at J, with 11 bases between. From germline, CDR1 is SGHRS and CDR2 YFSETQ. There are 15 residues in the CDR3. CDR3 in DNA: TGCGCCAGCAGCTTGACCCCGACCCGTAACTATGGCTACACCTTC. Translation: CASSLTPTRNYGYTF.

The V call is TRBV2, the J call TRBJ1-1; D is perhaps TRBD1 (5 bases). The germline V gene has CDR1 SNHLY and CDR2 FYNNEI. Trimming shortened V by 5 bases and J by 6 bases, and 13 bases separated the two germline ends. CDR3 length equals 13 residues. The CDR3 region has the DNA TGTGCCAGCAGTACCCCAGGGCCCCCTGAAGCTTTCTTT. Its protein product is CASSTPGPPEAFF.

The chain is built from TRBV5-4 and TRBJ2-3; D gene uncertain. CDR1 is SGHNT, CDR2 YYREEE, per germline (reference sequence). The CDR3 totals 15 residues. V gave up 4 bases and J gave up 0 bases, with 12 bases separating them. The CDR3 is CASSVIGTSTDTQYF. As DNA, the CDR3 is TGTGCCAGCAGCGTAATAGGAACTAGCACAGATACGCAGTATTTT.

This chain connects TRBV7-9 to TRBJ2-7; D is perhaps TRBD1 or TRBD2 (5 bases each). This CDR3 is built from 15 residues. V lost 1 base, J lost 2 bases, and 12 bases lay in between. In germline, CDR1 is SEHNR, CDR2 FQNEAQ (reference sequence). CDR3 sequence: CASSLVGTGTYEQYF. Written as DNA, the CDR3 is TGTGCCAGCAGCTTAGTTGGGACGGGAACCTACGAGCAGTACTTC.

This clone was found a few times. V and J are TRBV9 and TRBJ2-1; 10 nucleotides align to TRBD2. The ends lost 0 bases at V and 7 bases at J; junction bases unmatched: 7. Per germline, CDR1 SGDLS and CDR2 YYNGEE. The CDR3 sequence is 16 residues long. The CDR3, as DNA: TGTGCCAGCAGCGTAGGTCCTAGCGGGAGTTTTAATGAGCAGTTCTTC. This codes for CASSVGPSGSFNEQFF.

This chain connects TRBV7-9 to TRBJ2-3; 13 nucleotides line up with TRBD2. J was trimmed by 1 base and V by 3 bases; bases with no gene match: 10. The germline V gene has CDR1 SEHNR and CDR2 FQNEAQ (reference sequence). This CDR3 comprises 19 residues. Written as DNA, the CDR3 is TGTGCCAGCAGCTTCCCGGGGACTAGCGGGAAGGGGGGCACAGATACGCAGTATTTT. Amino acids: CASSFPGTSGKGGTDTQYF.

The V gene is TRBV28, the J gene TRBJ1-4, with D unresolved. Germline CDR1 MDHEN, CDR2 SYDVKM. The CDR3 totals 18 residues. V lost 8 bases and J 2 bases, leaving 24 bases between the germline ends. CDR3 in DNA: TGTGCCAGCCTAAGAGGTGGCCATATAGAAACGACTAATGAAAAACTGTTTTTT. Translating it yields CASLRGGHIETTNEKLFF.

This chain links TRBV10-3 with TRBJ1-1, with unresolved D. Trimming cost V 0 bases and J 1 base, with 6 bases left between them. Germline loops: CDR1 ENHRY, CDR2 SYGVKD. This CDR3 is 14 amino acids long. CDR3 in DNA: TGTGCCATCAGTGAGTCGAAGTCGAACACTGAAGCTTTCTTT. It yields the protein CAISESKSNTEAFF.

The genes are TRBV6-5 and TRBJ1-5; no firm D call. The CDR3 loop spans 13 amino acids. V lost 7 bases and J lost 3, with 10 bases in between. Germline CDR1 and CDR2: MNHEY and SVGAGI. The CDR3 DNA sequence: TGTGCCAGCAACGAGAGAAACAATCAGCCCCAGCATTTT. This sequence encodes CASNERNNQPQHF.

This rearrangement joins TRBV5-4 to TRBJ1-2; 8 nucleotides align to TRBD1. There are 13 residues in the CDR3. Germline V gene sequence: CDR1 SGHNT, CDR2 YYREEE (reference sequence). The V gene end was trimmed by 4 bases and the J gene end by 10 bases; junction bases not matched to a gene: 9. The CDR3 here is CASSIPGGGPYTF. CDR3 bases: TGTGCCAGCAGCATTCCAGGGGGCGGCCCCTACACCTTC.

This clone was counted at least ten times. The rearrangement links TRBV2 to TRBJ1-1; no clear D gene. Germline CDR1 SNHLY, CDR2 FYNNEI. The length of the CDR3 is 13 residues. The germline V and J ends were trimmed by 4 bases and 4 bases, with 10 bases remaining between them. The CDR3 sequence is CASSGGLGTEAFF. The CDR3 nucleotides read TGTGCCAGCAGTGGAGGACTGGGCACTGAAGCTTTCTTT.

This chain connects TRBV4-3 to TRBJ1-2; D is uncertain. Trimming pared 0 bases from V and 7 bases from J, leaving 12 bases between. The CDR3 is 14 amino acids. CDR1 is LGHNA, CDR2 YSLEER, per germline. CDR3 sequence: CASSQDMVVSGYTF. The CDR3 bases are TGCGCCAGCAGCCAAGATATGGTGGTGAGTGGCTACACCTTC.

The rearrangement joins TRBV10-3 to TRBJ2-7, with 10 bases aligning to TRBD2. V lost 7 bases and J lost 1; bases outside the gene matches: 4. The CDR3 contains 14 residues. Germline CDR1 reads ENHRY; CDR2 reads SYGVKD. The CDR3 protein is CAITSGSESYEQYF. In DNA form, the CDR3 reads TGTGCCATCACTAGCGGGAGTGAATCCTACGAGCAGTACTTC.

The chain uses TRBV6-1 and TRBJ1-4; 10 bases are a match to TRBD1. CDR1 is MNHNS, CDR2 SASEGT, per germline. The CDR3 covers 16 residues. J gave up 7 bases and V 3 bases, and 8 bases lay outside the gene matches. The CDR3 region is CASSDGWGQGSEKLFF. The CDR3, as DNA: TGTGCCAGCAGTGACGGTTGGGGACAGGGGAGTGAAAAACTGTTTTTT.